This entry describes one T cell receptor beta chain. Its cognate antigen is unknown. This specimen belongs to a study of response to subunit inactivated influenza vaccine. The germline V gene encodes CDR1 ENHRY and CDR2 SYGVKD. V was pared by 10 bases and J by 3 bases, with 6 bases of the junction left unmatched. The CDR3 loop spans 15 amino acids. TCRdb fed the RT-PCR reads into MiXCR, producing one record per CDR3 protein. The table shows roughly 650,000 distinct CDR3 sequences, with around 15% occurring only once. Whole-study results and caveats: The authors offered the suggestion that each seasonal influenza vaccination recruits few new T cells.

This receptor was identified in a man between 50 and 59 years old who received an inactivated influenza vaccine. The source material was PBMCs from blood, sampled 14 days before vaccination. The genes are TRBV10-3 and TRBJ2-1; 13 bases map to TRBD2. The CDR3 is CATRGTSGVYNEQFF. The CDR3 region has the DNA TGTGCCACCAGAGGGACTAGCGGGGTCTACAATGAGCAGTTCTTC.